These 22 T cell receptor beta chains were sequenced from one sample in a study of T cell changes during pregnancy in multiple sclerosis. Generated by immunoSEQ multiplex PCR, the TCRdb table keeps only in-frame clones and is missing some. The sample holds some 110,000 clones; roughly nine tenths are singletons and the top ten take approximately 1.5%. This specimen was peripheral blood, taken before pregnancy. The receptor source for this set is a female donor with multiple sclerosis, enrolled in a pregnancy study.

The chain carries TRBV11-2 and TRBJ1-3, with no clear D. The CDR3 covers 16 residues. Between the trimmed V and J ends, which lost 0 bases and 0 bases, there was a span of 9 bases. Germline lookup yields CDR1 SGHAT and CDR2 FQNNGV. The chain's CDR3 is CASSLEQPRSGNTIYF. The CDR3, as DNA: TGTGCCAGCAGCTTAGAACAGCCTCGCTCTGGAAACACCATATATTTT.

This rearrangement joins TRBV4-1 to TRBJ1-2, with no clear D. The ends were cut back, 0 bases at V and 5 bases at J, with 10 bases in the middle. The germline V gene has CDR1 MGHRA and CDR2 YSYEKL. This CDR3 spans 14 amino acids. The CDR3 loop is CASSQDLQLYGYTF. CDR3 coding DNA: TGCGCCAGCAGCCAAGATTTACAGCTGTATGGCTACACCTTC.

This chain connects TRBV28 to TRBJ1-5; a weak D match, TRBD1 (5 bases). CDR3 length equals 16 residues. CDR1 and CDR2 from the germline V gene are MDHEN and SYDVKM. V lost 6 bases to trimming and J lost 3 bases, with 18 bases between them. CDR3 sequence: CASRIQKGRVNQPQHF. The DNA for the CDR3 is TGTGCCAGCAGGATACAAAAGGGCAGGGTCAATCAGCCCCAGCATTTT.

J is TRBJ2-7 and V is TRBV5-1; D is uncertain. The ends were cut back, 0 bases at V and 2 bases at J, with 9 bases in the middle. The CDR3 length is 14 residues. Germline V lookup: CDR1 SGHRS, CDR2 YFSETQ. This CDR3 reads CASSLGSTPYEQYF. The CDR3 DNA reads as TGCGCCAGCAGCTTGGGTTCGACTCCCTACGAGCAGTACTTC.

This chain connects TRBV5-4 to TRBJ2-1, with 8 bases lining up with TRBD2. The trim removed 0 bases at V and 3 bases at J, leaving 8 bases unmatched. The CDR3 has 17 residues. Germline values: CDR1 SGHNT, CDR2 YYREEE (reference sequence). The chain's CDR3 is CASSLERFGRDYNEQFF. The CDR3 DNA reads as TGTGCCAGCAGCTTGGAAAGGTTCGGGAGGGACTACAATGAGCAGTTCTTC.

In its sample, this clone was seen once. The CDR3 DNA reads as TGTGCCAGTAGTAGTAGTCAACAGGGTCGGGGCTACGAGCAGTACTTC. This codes for CASSSSQQGRGYEQYF. This chain links TRBV19 with TRBJ2-7; possibly TRBD1 for D (6 bases). Trimming removed 4 bases from V and 3 bases from J, with 19 bases in between. CDR3 size: 16 residues. The germline CDR1 and CDR2 sequences are LNHDA and SQIVND (reference sequence).

The rearrangement uses TRBV10-1 and TRBJ2-5; 10 nucleotides line up with TRBD1. This CDR3 has 16 amino acids. V shed 7 bases, J shed 0 bases, and the junction held 8 bases outside the gene matches. Germline assignment: CDR1 WNHNN and CDR2 SYGVQD (reference sequence). The CDR3 protein is CASNTWTGGYQETQYF. In DNA, the CDR3 is TGCGCCAGCAATACCTGGACAGGGGGGTACCAAGAGACCCAGTACTTC.

The V gene is TRBV27, the J gene TRBJ2-7; 7 bases are a match to TRBD2. Germline CDR1 reads MNHEY; CDR2 reads SMNVEV (reference sequence). The CDR3 consists of 15 residues. J was trimmed by 2 bases and V by 3 bases; bases with no gene match: 7. CDR3 amino acids: CASSLGGGVPYEQYF. The CDR3 region has the DNA TGTGCCAGCAGTTTGGGCGGGGGAGTCCCCTACGAGCAGTACTTC.

The chain carries TRBV5-4 and TRBJ2-5; no definite D call. CDR3 length: 14 amino acids. The V end was cut by 0 bases, the J end by 3 bases, with 9 bases between. Germline V gene data show CDR1 as SGHNT and CDR2 as YYREEE (reference sequence). The CDR3: CASSLGSREETQYF. The DNA for the CDR3 is TGTGCCAGCAGCTTGGGTAGTAGAGAAGAGACCCAGTACTTC. Based on the CDR3 plus reference TRBV5-4 and TRBJ2-5, the full variable domain is ETGVTQSPTHLIKTRGQQVTLRCSSQSGHNTVSWYQQALGQGPQFIFQYYREEENGRGNFPPRFSGLQFPNYSSELNVNALELDDSALYLCASSLGSREETQYFGPGTRLLVL.

This chain joins TRBV19 and TRBJ2-2, with a weak D call TRBD1 (6 bases). Germline V gene data show CDR1 as LNHDA and CDR2 as SQIVND (reference sequence). The germline V and J ends were trimmed by 0 bases and 6 bases, with 14 bases remaining between them. This CDR3 is 16 amino acids long. The CDR3 reads CASSIEGTHGPGELFF. The CDR3, as DNA: TGTGCCAGTAGTATAGAGGGGACACACGGGCCCGGGGAGCTGTTTTTT. Full variable domain (remainder filled in from reference TRBV19 and TRBJ2-2): DGGITQSPKYLFRKEGQNVTLSCEQNLNHDAMYWYRQDPGQGLRLIYYSQIVNDFQKGDIAEGYSVSREKKESFPLTVTSAQKNPTAFYLCASSIEGTHGPGELFFGEGSRLTVL.

The chain couples TRBV6-1 to TRBJ2-5; D unresolved. V was cut by 3 bases and J by 5 bases, with 16 bases left in between. The CDR3 is 15 amino acids. Looked up from germline, CDR1 is MNHNS and CDR2 is SASEGT. CDR3 sequence: CASSDATFVRETQYF. In DNA, the CDR3 is TGTGCCAGCAGTGATGCTACCTTTGTCCGGGAGACCCAGTACTTC.

The chain joins TRBV9 to TRBJ1-2; D is ambiguous. In germline, CDR1 is SGDLS, CDR2 YYNGEE. Trimming stripped 0 bases from V and 2 bases from J, with 5 bases between. This CDR3 spans 13 amino acids. This CDR3 is CASSVVENYGYTF. CDR3 DNA: TGTGCCAGCAGCGTAGTAGAAAACTATGGCTACACCTTC.

V usage is TRBV6-6 and J usage is TRBJ1-1; 7 bases match TRBD1. CDR3 length equals 11 residues. The germline V gene encodes CDR1 MNHNY and CDR2 SVGAGI (reference sequence). The V segment lost 5 bases and the J segment 12 bases; nucleotides outside the gene matches: 6. CDR3 sequence: CASSEQGRTFF. CDR3 nucleotide sequence: TGTGCCAGCAGTGAACAGGGGCGGACTTTCTTT.

The rearrangement joins TRBV6-5 to TRBJ1-6; tentative D call: TRBD1 (5 bases). This CDR3 is built from 16 residues. Trimming removed 2 bases from V and 1 base from J, with 9 bases in between. CDR1 and CDR2 (germline): MNHEY, SVGAGI. CDR3 DNA sequence: TGTGCCAGCAGTTACGGGGCAGGGTCCTATAATTCACCCCTCCACTTT. Translation: CASSYGAGSYNSPLHF.

The count of this clone is one. Here the CDR3 reads CASSPLTSGHYNEQFF. The CDR3 DNA sequence: TGTGCCAGCTCACCCTTGACTAGCGGACATTACAATGAGCAGTTCTTC. The chain employs TRBV18 and TRBJ2-1; 9 bases agree with TRBD2. V lost 3 bases to trimming and J lost 4 bases; unmatched junction nucleotides: 7. This CDR3 has 16 amino acids. Germline V gene lookup returns CDR1 KGHSH and CDR2 LQKENI. Full variable domain (rest looked up from reference TRBV18 and TRBJ2-1): NAGVMQNPRHLVRRRGQEARLRCSPMKGHSHVYWYRQLPEEGLKFMVYLQKENIIDESGMPKERFSAEFPKEGPSILRIQQVVRGDSAAYFCASSPLTSGHYNEQFFGPGTRLTVL.

This clone has just a few counts. This sequence joins TRBV28 and TRBJ1-2; TRBD1 is a possible D gene (6 bases). Germline V gene sequence: CDR1 MDHEN, CDR2 SYDVKM. The CDR3 length is 14 residues. Trimming removed 0 bases from V and 8 bases from J, with 13 bases in between. Written as DNA, the CDR3 is TGTGCCAGCAGTTTATGGGTGGGGGCGAGCGGCTACACCTTC. Translating it yields CASSLWVGASGYTF.

V and J are TRBV28 and TRBJ1-3; D might be TRBD1 (5 bases). Germline CDR1 and CDR2: MDHEN and SYDVKM. CDR3 length: 15 amino acids. V was trimmed by 2 bases and J by 3 bases, leaving 11 bases between them. DNA for the CDR3: TGTGCCAGCAGTTTACAGGGTCTTCTTGGAAACACCATATATTTT. This codes for CASSLQGLLGNTIYF.

The chain combines TRBV19 with TRBJ2-7, with TRBD1 identical over 8 bases. Germline trimming cut 5 bases from V and 0 bases from J; bases unmatched to any gene: 3. Looked up from germline, CDR1 is LNHDA and CDR2 is SQIVND (reference sequence). The CDR3 runs to 14 residues. In DNA form, the CDR3 reads TGTGCCAGTAGTGGGGGGACAGGCTCCTACGAGCAGTACTTC. It translates to CASSGGTGSYEQYF.

This sequence joins TRBV11-3 and TRBJ2-7; perhaps TRBD2 as D (6 bases). CDR3 size: 13 residues. V lost 1 base to trimming and J lost 2 bases, with 6 bases between them. Per the germline V gene, CDR1 is SGHNT and CDR2 is YENEEA. CDR3 residues: CASSLAGAYEQYF. CDR3 sequence (DNA): TGTGCCAGCAGCTTAGCGGGGGCCTACGAGCAGTACTTC.

The gene calls are TRBV20-1 and TRBJ1-2; a possible D gene is TRBD1 (6 bases). The germline V gene encodes CDR1 DFQATT and CDR2 SNEGSKA (reference sequence). V was pared by 6 bases and J by 9 bases, with 14 bases between. CDR3 length: 11 amino acids. The DNA for the CDR3 is TGCAGTGCGCCCACAGGGAGTCGCTACACCTTC. This encodes CSAPTGSRYTF.

The chain joins TRBV11-1 to TRBJ2-7; 8 positions match TRBD2. Germline V gene sequence: CDR1 SGHAT, CDR2 FQDESV (reference sequence). The CDR3 is made up of 14 amino acids. The V and J ends lost 2 bases and 2 bases, in that order; junction bases with no gene match: 2. The CDR3 sequence: CASSLTSGPYEQYF. As DNA, the CDR3 is TGTGCCAGCAGCTTAACTAGCGGTCCCTACGAGCAGTACTTC.

This clone has more than one count but fewer than ten. The gene calls are TRBV7-7 and TRBJ1-1, with 7 bases that match TRBD1. Trimming took 2 bases from V and 3 from J; bases not matched to a gene: 0. Germline CDR1 and CDR2: SSHAT and FNYEAQ (reference sequence). This CDR3 region has 13 residues. CDR3 sequence: CASSLTGDTEAFF. CDR3 coding DNA: TGTGCCAGCAGCTTAACAGGGGACACTGAAGCTTTCTTT.